This T cell receptor beta chain was observed in a study of cytomegalovirus exposure and HLA in healthy donors. About the study: There were 75 million to 95 million unique TCRs (from HLA-typed donors) in an early data release.

This CDR3 comprises 15 residues. V was cut by 1 base and J by 2 bases, with 9 bases left in between. CDR1 SGHNT and CDR2 YENEEA come from the germline V gene. In the PCR, 60 Vbeta and 13 Jbeta primers were used. The method was immunoSEQ multiplex PCR; TCRdb's version includes in-frame clones alone and lacks a portion of them. The table includes about 150,000 clones, about 75% detected once. The V and J genes are TRBV11-3 and TRBJ2-1, with D perhaps TRBD2 (6 bases). This TCR was sampled from a man aged 18 to 30 in good health and CMV-seronegative. Sample: PBMCs. The CDR3 loop reads CASSLGASAYNEQFF. In nucleotides, the CDR3 is TGTGCCAGCAGCTTAGGAGCTAGCGCCTACAATGAGCAGTTCTTC.